This T cell receptor beta chain was identified during a study of shared clonotypes between healthy human individuals. Broader study findings: The generation probabilities recorded for non-shared clonotypes fell below those of clonotypes shared by all four donors.

Measured with immunoSEQ multiplex PCR; TCRdb has only the in-frame clones, and not every one. The sample holds 780,000 or so clones, roughly two thirds seen once. CDR3 length: 14 residues. Deletions cut 1 base from V and 5 bases from J, with 12 bases between. Germline CDR1 is SGHRS and CDR2 is YFSETQ. With regard to this clone: Its antigen is not identified.

This chain links TRBV5-1 with TRBJ2-5; D is undetermined. The receptor was isolated from a woman aged 25 to 39 in good health. The specimen sequenced was memory CD4+ T cells sorted from blood. Subset here: CD45RA-negative fraction. The CDR3 spells CASSLSLFGETQYF. Written as DNA, the CDR3 is TGCGCCAGCAGCTTGTCTCTGTTTGGGGAGACCCAGTACTTC.